This TCR beta chain was captured in a study of long-term antiretroviral therapy in people with HIV. Points from the study as a whole: Once patients were on ART, diversity went higher but still fell short of transplant donor controls.

This was the immunoSEQ v3.0 assay at survey level. Libraries were prepared by immunoSEQ multiplex PCR; TCRdb keeps only in-frame clonotypes and omits some of them. The sample has some 35,000 clones, almost 85% seen once. V lost 1 base, J lost 6 bases, and 9 bases lay in between. The CDR3 has 14 residues. Looked up from germline, CDR1 is SGHVS and CDR2 is FQNEAQ. A word on this clone: Its specificity is unknown.

Material: unsorted PBMCs, obtained 0.6 years after starting antiretroviral therapy. This clonotype was sampled from a man younger than 35 with HIV. The chain has TRBV7-8 and TRBJ2-2, with D possibly matching TRBD2 (5 bases). The CDR3 bases are TGTGCCAGCAGCTTAGAGTGGGGAGCCGGGGAGCTGTTTTTT. This sequence encodes CASSLEWGAGELFF.